The sample holds one count of the clone carrying this T cell receptor beta chain. The antigen remains unidentified. These data originate in a study of graft-versus-host responses after intestinal transplantation. Study-level background: Anti-thymocyte globulin induction preceded about 3 years of tacrolimus and steroid maintenance in all recipients. General observations from the study: GvH clones occurred in recipient marrow; some first appeared in ileum or blood.

The protocol was immunoSEQ multiplex PCR, while the TCRdb copy is restricted to in-frame clones and leaves out a portion. The sample holds tens of thousands of clones, roughly 87% seen once. V was trimmed by 3 bases and J by 6 bases, leaving 15 bases between them. This CDR3 is 14 amino acids long. CDR1 is SGDLS and CDR2 is YYNGEE in the germline V gene. The sample was unstimulated CD8+ T cells sorted from spleen or lymph node cells, taken before intestinal transplant. This TCR derives from a human donor who received an intestinal transplant. The V gene is TRBV9, the J gene TRBJ1-2, with D tentatively TRBD1 (6 bases). The CDR3 spells CASSASGGQNGYTF. DNA for the CDR3: TGTGCCAGCAGCGCTAGCGGGGGGCAGAATGGCTACACCTTC.